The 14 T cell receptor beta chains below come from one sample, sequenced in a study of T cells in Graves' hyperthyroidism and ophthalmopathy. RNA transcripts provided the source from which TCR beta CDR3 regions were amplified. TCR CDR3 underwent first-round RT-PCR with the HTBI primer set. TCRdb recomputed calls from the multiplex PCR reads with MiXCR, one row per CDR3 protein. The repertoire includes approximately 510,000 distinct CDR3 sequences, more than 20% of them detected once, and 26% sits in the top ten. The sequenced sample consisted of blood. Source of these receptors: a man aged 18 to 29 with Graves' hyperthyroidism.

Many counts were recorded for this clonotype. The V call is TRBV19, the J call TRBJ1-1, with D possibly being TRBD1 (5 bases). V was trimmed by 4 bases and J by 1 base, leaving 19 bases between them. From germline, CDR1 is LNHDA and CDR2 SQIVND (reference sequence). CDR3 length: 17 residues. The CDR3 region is CASSKARAPTKNTEAFF. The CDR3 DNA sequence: TGTGCCAGTAGTAAAGCCAGGGCACCTACGAAGAACACTGAAGCTTTCTTT.

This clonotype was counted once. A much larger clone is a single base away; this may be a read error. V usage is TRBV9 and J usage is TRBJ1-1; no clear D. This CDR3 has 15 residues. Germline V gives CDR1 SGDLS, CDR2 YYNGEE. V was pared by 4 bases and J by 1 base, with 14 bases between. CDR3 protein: CASSHGEYPNTEAFF. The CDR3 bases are TGTGCCAGCAGCCATGGGGAATACCCGAACACTGAAGCTTTCTTT.

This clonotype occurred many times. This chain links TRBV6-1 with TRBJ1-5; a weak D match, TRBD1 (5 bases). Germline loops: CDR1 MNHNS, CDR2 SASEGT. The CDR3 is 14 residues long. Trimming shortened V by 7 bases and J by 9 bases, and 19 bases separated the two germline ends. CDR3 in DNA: TGTGCCAGCACCACAGGAGGGGACCTGCTGCCCCAGCATTTT. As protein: CASTTGGDLLPQHF.

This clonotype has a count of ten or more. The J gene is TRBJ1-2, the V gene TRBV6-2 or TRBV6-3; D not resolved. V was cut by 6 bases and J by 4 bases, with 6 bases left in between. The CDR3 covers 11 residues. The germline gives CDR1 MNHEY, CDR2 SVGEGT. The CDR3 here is CASRASYGYTF. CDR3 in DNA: TGTGCCAGCAGGGCAAGCTATGGCTACACCTTC.

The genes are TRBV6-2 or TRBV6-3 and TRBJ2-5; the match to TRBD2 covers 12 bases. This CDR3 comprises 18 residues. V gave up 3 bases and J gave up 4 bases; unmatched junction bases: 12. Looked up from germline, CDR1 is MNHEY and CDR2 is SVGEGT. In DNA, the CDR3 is TGTGCCAGCAGTTATGGGACTAGCGGGTCCCCTAGACGAGAGACCCAGTACTTC. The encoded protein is CASSYGTSGSPRRETQYF.

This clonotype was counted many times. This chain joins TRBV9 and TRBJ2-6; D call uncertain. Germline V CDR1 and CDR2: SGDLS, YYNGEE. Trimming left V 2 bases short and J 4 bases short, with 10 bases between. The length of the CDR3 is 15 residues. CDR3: CASSVMALGANVLTF. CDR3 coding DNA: TGTGCCAGCAGCGTTATGGCTCTCGGGGCCAACGTCCTGACTTTC.

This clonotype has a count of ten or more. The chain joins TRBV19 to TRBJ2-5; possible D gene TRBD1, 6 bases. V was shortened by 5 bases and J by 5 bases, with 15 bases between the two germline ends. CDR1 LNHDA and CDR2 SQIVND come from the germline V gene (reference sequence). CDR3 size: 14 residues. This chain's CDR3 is CASSPGTRGETQYF. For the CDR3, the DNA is TGTGCCAGTAGTCCCGGGACAAGGGGTGAGACCCAGTACTTC. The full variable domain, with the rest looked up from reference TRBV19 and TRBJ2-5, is DGGITQSPKYLFRKEGQNVTLSCEQNLNHDAMYWYRQDPGQGLRLIYYSQIVNDFQKGDIAEGYSVSREKKESFPLTVTSAQKNPTAFYLCASSPGTRGETQYFGPGTRLLVL.

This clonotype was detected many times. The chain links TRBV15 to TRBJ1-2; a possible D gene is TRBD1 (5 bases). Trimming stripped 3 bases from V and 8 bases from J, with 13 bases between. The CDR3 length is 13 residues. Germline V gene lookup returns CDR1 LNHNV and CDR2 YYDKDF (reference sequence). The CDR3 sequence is CATSSRVLGGYTF. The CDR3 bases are TGTGCCACCAGCAGCAGGGTTTTGGGGGGCTACACCTTC.

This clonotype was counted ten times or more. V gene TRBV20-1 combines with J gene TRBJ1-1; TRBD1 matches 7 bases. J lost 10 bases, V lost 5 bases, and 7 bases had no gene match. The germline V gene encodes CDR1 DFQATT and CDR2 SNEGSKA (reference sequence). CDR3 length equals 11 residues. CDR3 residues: CSALDRAGAFF. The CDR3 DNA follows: TGCAGTGCTCTTGACAGGGCGGGAGCTTTCTTT.

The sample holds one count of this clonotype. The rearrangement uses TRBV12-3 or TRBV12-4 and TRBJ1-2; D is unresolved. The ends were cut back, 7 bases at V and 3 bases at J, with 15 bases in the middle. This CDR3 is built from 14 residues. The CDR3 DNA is TGTGCCAGCACTCAAGGAACGGCCTACTATGGCTACACCTTC. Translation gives CASTQGTAYYGYTF.

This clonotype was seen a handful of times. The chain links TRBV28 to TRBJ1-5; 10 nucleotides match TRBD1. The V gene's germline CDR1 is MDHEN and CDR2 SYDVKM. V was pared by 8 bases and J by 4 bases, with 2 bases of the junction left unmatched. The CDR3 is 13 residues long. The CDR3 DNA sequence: TGTGCCAGCGGGACAGGGGTAAATCAGCCCCAGCATTTT. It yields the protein CASGTGVNQPQHF.

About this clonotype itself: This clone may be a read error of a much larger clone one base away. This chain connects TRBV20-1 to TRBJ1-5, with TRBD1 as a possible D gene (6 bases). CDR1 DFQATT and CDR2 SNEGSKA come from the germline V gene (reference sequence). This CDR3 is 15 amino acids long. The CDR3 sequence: CSAPRGGPGNQPQRF. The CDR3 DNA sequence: TGCAGTGCCCCGAGGGGGGGACCGGGCAATCAGCCCCAGCGTTTT.

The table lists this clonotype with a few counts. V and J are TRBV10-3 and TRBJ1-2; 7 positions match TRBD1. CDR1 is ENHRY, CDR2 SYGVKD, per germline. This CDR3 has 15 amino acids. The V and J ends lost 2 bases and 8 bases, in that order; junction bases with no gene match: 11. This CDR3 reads CAISEAISGGPGYTF. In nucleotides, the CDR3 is TGTGCCATCAGTGAGGCGATATCAGGGGGGCCGGGCTACACCTTC.

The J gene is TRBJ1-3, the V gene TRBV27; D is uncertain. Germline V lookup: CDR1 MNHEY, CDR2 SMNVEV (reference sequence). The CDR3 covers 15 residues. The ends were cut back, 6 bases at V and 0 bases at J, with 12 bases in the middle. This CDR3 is CASRISGASGNTIYF. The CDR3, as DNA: TGTGCCAGCAGGATATCAGGAGCCTCTGGAAACACCATATATTTT.